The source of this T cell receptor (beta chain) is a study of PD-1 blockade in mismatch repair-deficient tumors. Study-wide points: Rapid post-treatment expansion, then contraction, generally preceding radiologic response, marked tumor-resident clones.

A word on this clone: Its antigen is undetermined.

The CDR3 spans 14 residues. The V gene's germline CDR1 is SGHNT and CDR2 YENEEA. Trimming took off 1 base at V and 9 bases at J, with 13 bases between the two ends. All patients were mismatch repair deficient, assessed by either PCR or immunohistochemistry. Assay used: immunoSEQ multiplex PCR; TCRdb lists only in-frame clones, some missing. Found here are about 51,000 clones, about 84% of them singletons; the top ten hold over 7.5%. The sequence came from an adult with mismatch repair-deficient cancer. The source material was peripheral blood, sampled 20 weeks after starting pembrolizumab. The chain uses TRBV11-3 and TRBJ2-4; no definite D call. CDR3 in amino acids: CASSLVGLSGIQYF. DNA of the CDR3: TGTGCCAGCAGCTTAGTAGGGTTGTCGGGCATTCAGTACTTC.